What follows describes a single TCR beta chain. The antigen remains unidentified. Clones were read by immunoSEQ multiplex PCR, and TCRdb kept only the in-frame ones, dropping some. This sample has some 200,000 clones, with 79% found just once. This sample was taken from a study of cytotoxic CD8 clonotypes in ibrutinib-treated CLL. Study background: After median approximately 70 months, around 15 stayed in remission, about twelve progressed; responses 25 or so partial, 2 complete. Study-level points and caveats: Clonality increased with ibrutinib response but returned toward baseline at progression. Clonality at baseline surpassed age-matched healthy donors and tracked circulating CD8+ T-cell counts. Public clonotypes, rarely seen, contracted or held steady on treatment.

The CDR3 spans 15 residues. Germline CDR1 and CDR2: SGHVS and FQNEAQ. With 5 bases removed from V and 6 bases from J, the gap between germline ends came to 17 bases. This sample comprised PBMCs, obtained after 12 months of ibrutinib treatment. The chain combines TRBV7-8 with TRBJ2-1, with D hard to call. The sequence derives from a human donor with chronic lymphocytic leukemia. The CDR3 loop reads CASSPTEPFPNEQFF. In nucleotides, the CDR3 is TGTGCCAGCAGCCCCACGGAGCCCTTCCCCAATGAGCAGTTCTTC.